One and the same sample provided the 9 T cell receptor beta chains below, sequenced in a study of technical replicates of blood from several donors. Clones were read by immunoSEQ multiplex PCR, and TCRdb kept only the in-frame ones, dropping some. In the table there are 84,000 or so clones, about 95% of which are singletons. Source material: T cells isolated from PBMCs. Receptors originate from a human donor in good health.

The table lists this clone with a count of one. This chain uses TRBV15 with TRBJ1-3, with D unclear. The CDR3 extends over 14 amino acids. Germline V gives CDR1 LNHNV, CDR2 YYDKDF (reference sequence). Trimming pared 0 bases from V and 5 bases from J, leaving 8 bases between. The CDR3 spells CATSRESLRNTIYF. In DNA, the CDR3 is TGTGCCACCAGCAGAGAATCCCTTAGAAACACCATATATTTT.

The chain couples TRBV28 to TRBJ2-7, with 7 nucleotides matching TRBD2. The CDR3 loop spans 14 amino acids. Germline lookup yields CDR1 MDHEN and CDR2 SYDVKM. V lost 5 bases and J lost 0; bases outside the gene matches: 4. The CDR3 region has the DNA TGTGCCAGCAGTCCTAGCGGTTACTCCTACGAGCAGTACTTC. Translation gives CASSPSGYSYEQYF.

This chain connects TRBV27 to TRBJ2-5; weak D call: TRBD1 (6 bases). Germline CDR1 is MNHEY and CDR2 is SMNVEV (reference sequence). The CDR3 has 17 amino acids. Trimming cost V 1 base and J 5 bases, with 20 bases left between them. In DNA form, the CDR3 reads TGTGCCAGCAGTTTATGGACAACTGGGGGTAGGGGGGAGACCCAGTACTTC. It yields the protein CASSLWTTGGRGETQYF.

The genes are TRBV7-9 and TRBJ2-3; no reliable D call. V was clipped by 1 base and J by 8 bases, with 10 bases between them. The CDR3 loop spans 13 amino acids. Germline values: CDR1 SEHNR, CDR2 FQNEAQ (reference sequence). The CDR3 sequence is CASSLVDSGTQYF. The CDR3 DNA reads TGTGCCAGCAGCTTAGTAGATTCGGGTACGCAGTATTTT. The full variable domain, its missing parts supplied by reference TRBV7-9 and TRBJ2-3, is DTGVSQNPRHKITKRGQNVTFRCDPISEHNRLYWYRQTLGQGPEFLTYFQNEAQLEKSRLLSDRFSAERPKGSFSTLEIQRTEQGDSAMYLCASSLVDSGTQYFGPGTRLTVL.

The V call is TRBV5-4, the J call TRBJ2-5; 7 bases fit TRBD1. The J segment lost 1 base and the V segment lost 5 bases, leaving 8 bases of the junction unmatched. The germline CDR1 and CDR2 sequences are SGHNT and YYREEE (reference sequence). The CDR3 runs to 15 residues. CDR3 sequence: CASRPQGDVQETQYF. DNA for the CDR3: TGTGCCAGCAGACCTCAGGGGGACGTCCAAGAGACCCAGTACTTC.

The chain has TRBV5-1 and TRBJ1-2; possible D gene TRBD1, 5 bases. The CDR3 is 16 amino acids. Per germline, CDR1 SGHRS and CDR2 YFSETQ. Trimming left V 0 bases short and J 5 bases short, with 17 bases between. The CDR3 sequence: CASSLDGALRRYGYTF. The CDR3 DNA sequence: TGCGCCAGCAGCTTGGATGGGGCTCTTCGTAGGTATGGCTACACCTTC.

This chain uses TRBV5-4 with TRBJ1-2; 8 positions match TRBD1. CDR1 is SGHNT and CDR2 is YYREEE in the germline V gene (reference sequence). V was clipped by 4 bases and J by 8 bases; unmatched bases: 19. The CDR3 totals 17 residues. CDR3 residues: CASSLLGGQGARGGYTF. DNA of the CDR3: TGTGCCAGCAGCCTTCTCGGCGGGCAGGGGGCCAGGGGAGGCTACACCTTC.

There are a few counts of this clone. The genes are TRBV19 and TRBJ2-1; TRBD2 matches 9 bases. The V gene end was trimmed by 1 base and the J gene end by 7 bases; junction bases not matched to a gene: 5. The V gene's germline CDR1 is LNHDA and CDR2 SQIVND (reference sequence). The CDR3 is 15 residues long. The CDR3 bases are TGTGCCAGTAGTATAGGCGGGAGGGAGGTAAATGAGCAGTTCTTC. Protein sequence: CASSIGGREVNEQFF.

The chain combines TRBV6-5 with TRBJ1-1; tentatively, D is TRBD1 (6 bases). The CDR3 is made up of 16 amino acids. The V gene's germline CDR1 is MNHEY and CDR2 SVGAGI. The V end lost 2 bases, the J end lost 2 bases, and 15 bases lay between the germline ends. The CDR3 spells CASSYGTIGLNTEAFF. CDR3 DNA sequence: TGTGCCAGCAGTTACGGGACAATAGGATTAAACACTGAAGCTTTCTTT.